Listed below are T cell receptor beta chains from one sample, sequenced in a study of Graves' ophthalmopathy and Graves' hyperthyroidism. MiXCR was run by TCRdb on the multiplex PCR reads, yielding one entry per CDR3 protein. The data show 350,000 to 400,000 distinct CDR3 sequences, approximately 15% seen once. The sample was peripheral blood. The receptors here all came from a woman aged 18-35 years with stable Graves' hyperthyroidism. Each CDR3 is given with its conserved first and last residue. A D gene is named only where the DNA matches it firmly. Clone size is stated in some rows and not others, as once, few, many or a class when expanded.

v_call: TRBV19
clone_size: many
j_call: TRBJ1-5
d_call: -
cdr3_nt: TGTGCCAGCCGGCCGACGAGGGGTAATAGCAATCAGCCCCAGCATTTT
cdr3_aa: CASRPTRGNSNQPQHF

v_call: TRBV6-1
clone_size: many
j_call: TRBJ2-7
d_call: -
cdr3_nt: TGTGCCAGCAGTGTGGGGGCAGCCTACGAGCAGTACTTC
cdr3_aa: CASSVGAAYEQYF

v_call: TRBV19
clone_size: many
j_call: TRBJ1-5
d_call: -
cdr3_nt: TGTGCCAGTAGTATGATCTATCAGCCCCAGCATTTT
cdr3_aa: CASSMIYQPQHF

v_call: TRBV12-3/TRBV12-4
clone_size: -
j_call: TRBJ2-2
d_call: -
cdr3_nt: TGTGCCAGCAGCTTAGAATGGTCGGGGGTTGGGGAGCTGTTTTTT
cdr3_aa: CASSLEWSGVGELFF

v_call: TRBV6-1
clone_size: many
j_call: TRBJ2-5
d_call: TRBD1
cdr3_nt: TGTGCCACCGACAGGGCAGAGACCCAGTACTTC
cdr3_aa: CATDRAETQYF

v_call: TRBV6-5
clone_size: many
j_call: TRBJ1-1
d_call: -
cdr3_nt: TGTGCCTTCAAAACGGGCAGGTCTAACACTGAAGCTTTCTTT
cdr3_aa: CAFKTGRSNTEAFF

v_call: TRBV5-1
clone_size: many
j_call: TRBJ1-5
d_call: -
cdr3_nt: TGCGCCAGGACGGATCAGCCCCAGCATTTT
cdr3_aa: CARTDQPQHF

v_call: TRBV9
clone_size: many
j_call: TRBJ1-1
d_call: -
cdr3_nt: TGTGCCAGCAGCGTAGCTTTGGGGGGCGAAACTGAAGCTTTCTTT
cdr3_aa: CASSVALGGETEAFF

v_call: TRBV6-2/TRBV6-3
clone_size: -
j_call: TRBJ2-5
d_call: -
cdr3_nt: TGTGCCAGCAGGACCCAAATCCAGACCCAGTACTTC
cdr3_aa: CASRTQIQTQYF

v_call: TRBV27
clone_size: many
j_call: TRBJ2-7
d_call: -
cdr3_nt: TGTGCCAGCAGTTCGGCAGGAAGCATCGAGCAGTACTTC
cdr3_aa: CASSSAGSIEQYF

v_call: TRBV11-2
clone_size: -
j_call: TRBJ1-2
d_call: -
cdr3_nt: TGTGCCAGCACTCCTAGCCTGGGCAGGCCCTTTCTCTTC
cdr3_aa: CASTPSLGRPFLF

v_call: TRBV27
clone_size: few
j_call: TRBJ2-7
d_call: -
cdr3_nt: TGTGCCAGCAGTTTATTCGCGGGCTACGAGCAGTACTTC
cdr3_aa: CASSLFAGYEQYF

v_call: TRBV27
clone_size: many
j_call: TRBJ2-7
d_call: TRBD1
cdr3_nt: TGTGCCAGCAGTCTGACCGGACAGGGGGCTTACGAGCAGTACTTC
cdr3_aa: CASSLTGQGAYEQYF

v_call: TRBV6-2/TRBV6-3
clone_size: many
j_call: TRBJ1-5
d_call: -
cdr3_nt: TGTGCCAGCAGCCCCGGTCAGCCCCAGCATTTT
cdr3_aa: CASSPGQPQHF

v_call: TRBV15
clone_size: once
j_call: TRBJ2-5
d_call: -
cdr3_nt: TGTGCCACCAGCAGAGATCTAACGGGGCCGCAAGAGACCCAGTACTTC
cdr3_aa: CATSRDLTGPQETQYF

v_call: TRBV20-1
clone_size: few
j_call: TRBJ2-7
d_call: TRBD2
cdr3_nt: TGCAGTGCCCTCGGGGCGGGGGGCGTTCTGAACGAGCAGTACTTC
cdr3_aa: CSALGAGGVLNEQYF

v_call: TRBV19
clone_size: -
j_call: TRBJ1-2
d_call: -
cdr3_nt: TGTGCCAGTACCAAGGACAAGTCCCACCGCAGGGATGGCTACACCTTC
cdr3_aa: CASTKDKSHRRDGYTF

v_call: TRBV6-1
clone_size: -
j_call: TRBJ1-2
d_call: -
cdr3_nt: TGTGCCAGCAGACTTAGTAACTATGGCTACACCTTC
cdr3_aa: CASRLSNYGYTF

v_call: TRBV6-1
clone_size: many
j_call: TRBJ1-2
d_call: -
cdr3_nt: TGTGCCACCATCCCGGGGAAATCCTATGGCTACACCTTC
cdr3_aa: CATIPGKSYGYTF

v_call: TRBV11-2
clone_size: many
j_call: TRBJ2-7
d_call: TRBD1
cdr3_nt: TGTGCCAGCAGTCGTCAAGGGGCAGGGGGAAGATACGAGCAGTACTTC
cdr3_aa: CASSRQGAGGRYEQYF

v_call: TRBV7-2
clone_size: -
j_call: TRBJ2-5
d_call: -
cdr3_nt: TGTGCCAGCAGCTTTGAGGGTCTCGGGACCCAGTACTTC
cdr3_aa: CASSFEGLGTQYF

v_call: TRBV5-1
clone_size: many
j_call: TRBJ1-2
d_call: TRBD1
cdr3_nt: TGCGCCAGCAGCTTTCCCGGGACAGAATCCTATGGCTACACCTTC
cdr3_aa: CASSFPGTESYGYTF

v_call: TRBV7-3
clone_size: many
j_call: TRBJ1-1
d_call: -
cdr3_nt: TGTGCCAGCAGCTCGACAGGTTTAAAGGGAGCTTTCTTT
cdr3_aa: CASSSTGLKGAFF

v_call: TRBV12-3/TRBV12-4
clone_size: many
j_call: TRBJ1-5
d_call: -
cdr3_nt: TGTGCCAGCAGGCGAGACACCCCTCATCAGCCCCAGCATTTT
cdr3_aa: CASRRDTPHQPQHF